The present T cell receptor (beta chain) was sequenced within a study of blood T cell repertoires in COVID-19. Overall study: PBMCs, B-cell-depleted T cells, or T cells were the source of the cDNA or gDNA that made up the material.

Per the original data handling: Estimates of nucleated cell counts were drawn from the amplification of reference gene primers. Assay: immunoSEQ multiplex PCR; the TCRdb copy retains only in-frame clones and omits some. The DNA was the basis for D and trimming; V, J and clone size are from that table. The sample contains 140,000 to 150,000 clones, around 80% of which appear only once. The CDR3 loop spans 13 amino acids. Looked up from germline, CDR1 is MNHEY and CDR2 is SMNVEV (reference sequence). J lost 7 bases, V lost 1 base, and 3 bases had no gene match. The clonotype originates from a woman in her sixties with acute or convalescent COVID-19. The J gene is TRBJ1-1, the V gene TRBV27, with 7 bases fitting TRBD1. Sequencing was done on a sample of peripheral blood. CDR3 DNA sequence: TGTGCCAGCAGTTTATGGGGGGACAGTGAAGCTTTCTTT. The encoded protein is CASSLWGDSEAFF.